Following are 11 T cell receptor beta chains from one sample sequenced in a study of T-cell reconstitution after alpha-beta-depleted transplantation in children. Molecular barcoding with unique molecular identifiers was used for the TCRbeta library. From the PCR reads, TCRdb called clonotypes with MiXCR, one entry per CDR3 protein. The sample contains roughly 120,000 distinct CDR3 sequences, 23% of which appear only once. Source: PBMCs, mostly from graft donor cells, taken 180 days after TCRalphabeta/CD19-depleted stem cell transplant. These receptors were collected from a male patient between 2 and 9 years old who had a stem cell transplant for chronic granulomatous disease, so the T cells may come from the graft donor.

This clonotype appeared a few times. The gene calls are TRBV23-1 and TRBJ2-5, with TRBD2 as a possible D gene (5 bases). TRBV23-1 is an ORF; its function is uncertain. This CDR3 is built from 23 residues. With 6 bases removed from V and 2 bases from J, the gap between germline ends came to 40 bases. For the CDR3, the DNA is TGCGCCAGCAGCCCTAATCCGGACTGGAACAGACCCTCGTTGAACCACCCTCAAGAGACCCAGTACTTC. Amino acid sequence: CASSPNPDWNRPSLNHPQETQYF.

This clonotype was detected many times. The gene calls are TRBV24-1 and TRBJ2-1, with 12 bases aligning to TRBD2. Germline V gene lookup returns CDR1 KGHDR and CDR2 SFDVKD. This CDR3 has 15 amino acids. J lost 7 bases, V lost 3 bases, and 3 bases had no gene match. In nucleotides, the CDR3 is TGTGCCACCAGTGATCTAGCGGGAGGGAGGAATGAGCAGTTCTTC. Translating it yields CATSDLAGGRNEQFF.

The chain is built from TRBV10-3 and TRBJ2-3; the D is unclear. Germline V gene sequence: CDR1 ENHRY, CDR2 SYGVKD. CDR3 length: 14 residues. Trimming removed 4 bases from V and 2 bases from J, with 10 bases in between. DNA for the CDR3: TGTGCCATCAGTGTGAGGCTGTTCACAGATACGCAGTATTTT. It specifies CAISVRLFTDTQYF.

This clonotype showed up just a few times. This chain connects TRBV5-6 to TRBJ2-5; D gene uncertain. Per germline, CDR1 SGHDT and CDR2 YYEEEE. Trimming took off 0 bases at V and 5 bases at J, with 5 bases between the two ends. This CDR3 is 12 amino acids long. CDR3: CASSLGLETQYF. DNA for the CDR3: TGTGCCAGCAGCTTGGGTCTGGAGACCCAGTACTTC.

This chain's CDR3 is CASSLAELAGGNNEQFF. The CDR3 DNA reads TGTGCCAGCAGTTTAGCGGAATTAGCGGGAGGTAACAATGAGCAGTTCTTC. This rearrangement joins TRBV12-3 or TRBV12-4 to TRBJ2-1, with 10 bases identical to TRBD2. CDR3 length: 17 residues. V was pared by 0 bases and J by 5 bases, with 7 bases of the junction left unmatched.

This clonotype was recorded at least ten times. The chain is built from TRBV29-1 and TRBJ1-2; D ambiguous. V shed 7 bases and J shed 7 bases, with 16 bases lying between them. Germline V gene sequence: CDR1 SQVTM, CDR2 ANQGSEA. CDR3 length: 12 amino acids. CDR3: CSAGEGWGGYTF. The CDR3 nucleotides are TGCAGCGCAGGCGAGGGTTGGGGTGGCTACACCTTC.

This clonotype was seen repeatedly, ten times or more. This chain links TRBV4-2 with TRBJ2-3; 9 bases line up with TRBD1. V gave up 4 bases and J gave up 3 bases; unmatched junction bases: 14. Germline-derived CDR1 and CDR2 are LGHNA and YNFKEQ. This CDR3 region has 18 residues. The CDR3 spells CASSRLPPGQGSTDTQYF. CDR3 sequence (DNA): TGTGCCAGCAGCCGACTGCCTCCGGGACAGGGAAGTACAGATACGCAGTATTTT.

A few counts support this clonotype. The genes are TRBV20-1 and TRBJ2-7; tentative D call: TRBD2 (6 bases). Germline V lookup: CDR1 DFQATT, CDR2 SNEGSKA (reference sequence). This CDR3 is built from 13 residues. Between the trimmed V and J ends, which lost 3 bases and 2 bases, there was a span of 11 bases. The DNA of the CDR3 is TGCAGTGCTAGCTTGACTAGGGCCTACGAGCAGTACTTC. This encodes CSASLTRAYEQYF.

The chain combines TRBV15 with TRBJ2-3, with 10 bases lining up with TRBD2. This CDR3 has 14 residues. V was pared by 4 bases and J by 4 bases, with 2 bases of the junction left unmatched. Per the germline V gene, CDR1 is LNHNV and CDR2 is YYDKDF (reference sequence). The CDR3 bases are TGTGCCACCAGCATAGCGGGAGGCTCAGATACGCAGTATTTT. Residues: CATSIAGGSDTQYF. Looking up the rest from reference TRBV15 and TRBJ2-3 gives the full variable domain: DAMVIQNPRYQVTQFGKPVTLSCSQTLNHNVMYWYQQKSSQAPKLLFHYYDKDFNNEADTPDNFQSRRPNTSFCFLDIRSPGLGDTAMYLCATSIAGGSDTQYFGPGTRLTVL.

The CDR3 DNA sequence: TGTGCCAGCAGTTTAGGAGACAGGGGGCATTATGGCTACACCTTC. It yields the protein CASSLGDRGHYGYTF. The rearrangement uses TRBV12-3 or TRBV12-4 and TRBJ1-2; 10 bases are a match to TRBD1. With 1 base clipped from V and 5 bases from J, the junction kept 4 bases outside the gene matches. CDR3 size: 15 residues.

This clonotype has ten or more counts. This chain uses TRBV11-2 with TRBJ2-7; D call uncertain. Germline V gene lookup returns CDR1 SGHAT and CDR2 FQNNGV. This CDR3 is 15 amino acids long. V lost 0 bases and J 0 bases, leaving 9 bases between the germline ends. Here the CDR3 DNA reads TGTGCCAGCAGCTTAGATCTTGCCAACTCCTACGAGCAGTACTTC. As protein: CASSLDLANSYEQYF.